The next 22 T cell receptor beta chains were all read from a single sample in a study of blood T cell repertoires in COVID-19. Repertoires were generated with immunoSEQ multiplex PCR, while TCRdb's copy carries only in-frame clones and drops some. The data hold 150,000 or so clones, with 70% to 85% observed a single time. Sequencing was carried out using peripheral blood. These receptor sequences come from a woman aged 45-59 years with acute or convalescent COVID-19.

The chain couples TRBV10-3 to TRBJ2-2, with TRBD1 matching over 9 bases. After removal of 10 bases from V and 6 bases from J, the junction contained 12 bases not matched to a gene. CDR1 and CDR2 (germline): ENHRY, SYGVKD. The CDR3 extends over 15 amino acids. The CDR3 bases are TGTGCCACAGGTCCGGGACAGGGTCTCTCCGGGGAGCTGTTTTTT. Translated: CATGPGQGLSGELFF.

The genes are TRBV10-2 and TRBJ2-1, with 13 nucleotides matching TRBD2. This CDR3 is built from 15 residues. Germline trimming cut 5 bases from V and 4 bases from J; bases unmatched to any gene: 2. Per germline, CDR1 WSHSY and CDR2 SAAADI. CDR3 amino acids: CASSRTSGGYNEQFF. In DNA form, the CDR3 reads TGCGCCAGCAGTCGGACTAGCGGGGGTTACAATGAGCAGTTCTTC.

The V and J genes are TRBV3-1 (or the pseudogene TRBV3-2) and TRBJ1-6, with TRBD1 matching 8 bases. The germline V gene has CDR1 LGHDT and CDR2 YNNKEL (reference sequence). The CDR3 totals 18 residues. Trimming removed 0 bases from V and 7 bases from J; junction bases left unmatched: 11. For the CDR3, the DNA is TGTGCCAGCAGCCAAGATGTAGGACAGGGTCGAAGAAATTCACCCCTCCACTTT. Protein: CASSQDVGQGRRNSPLHF.

The rearrangement links TRBV18 to TRBJ2-1; weak D call: TRBD2 (6 bases). The germline V and J ends were trimmed by 0 bases and 5 bases, with 14 bases remaining between them. The germline V gene has CDR1 KGHSH and CDR2 LQKENI. The CDR3 consists of 16 residues. Here the CDR3 DNA reads TGTGCCAGCTCACCACCCTGGCGGGGAGACCACAATGAGCAGTTCTTC. It encodes CASSPPWRGDHNEQFF.

This clone was counted once. CDR3 loop: CASMADTYEQYF. CDR3 nucleotide sequence: TGTGCCAGCATGGCCGACACCTACGAGCAGTACTTC. This rearrangement joins TRBV6-5 to TRBJ2-7; no clear D gene. The germline V gene has CDR1 MNHEY and CDR2 SVGAGI. V was trimmed by 7 bases and J by 2 bases, leaving 9 bases between them. The CDR3 has 12 residues.

The chain joins TRBV12-3 or TRBV12-4 to TRBJ1-1; D is perhaps TRBD1 (5 bases). V lost 3 bases and J 3 bases, leaving 8 bases between the germline ends. There are 13 residues in the CDR3. In nucleotides, the CDR3 is TGTGCCAGCAGTTTTGCCAGGGACACTGAAGCTTTCTTT. Its protein product is CASSFARDTEAFF.

The V call is TRBV10-1, the J call TRBJ2-5, with D maybe TRBD2 (6 bases). V gave up 10 bases and J gave up 4 bases, with 22 bases separating them. The CDR3 totals 15 residues. Germline values: CDR1 WNHNN, CDR2 SYGVQD (reference sequence). CDR3 DNA: TGCGCCACCCGAGCCACACTAGCCGCAGGAGAGACCCAGTACTTC. This encodes CATRATLAAGETQYF.

The chain recombines TRBV7-2 with TRBJ2-1, with a tentative D call TRBD2 (6 bases). In germline, CDR1 is SGHTA, CDR2 FQGNSA. The CDR3 spans 16 residues. Trimming removed 2 bases from V and 8 bases from J, with 19 bases in between. As DNA, the CDR3 is TGTGCCAGCAGCTTACAAGGCGGCGGGGTCACTCATGAGCAGTTCTTC. It is translated as CASSLQGGGVTHEQFF.

This chain connects TRBV4-1 to TRBJ2-5; TRBD2 agrees at 8 bases. CDR3 length equals 16 residues. Germline V lookup: CDR1 MGHRA, CDR2 YSYEKL. J gave up 2 bases and V 1 base, and 6 bases lay outside the gene matches. The CDR3 nucleotides read TGCGCCAGCAGCCAAGGGCCAGCGGGAGCTCAAGAGACCCAGTACTTC. Translating it yields CASSQGPAGAQETQYF.

The V and J genes are TRBV5-4 and TRBJ2-1, with TRBD2 matching 8 bases. CDR1 is SGHNT, CDR2 YYREEE, per germline (reference sequence). The CDR3 loop spans 16 amino acids. V lost 3 bases and J lost 0; bases outside the gene matches: 5. The CDR3 loop reads CASSSPAGASYNEQFF. For the CDR3, the DNA is TGTGCCAGCAGCTCCCCAGCGGGAGCCTCCTACAATGAGCAGTTCTTC.

The chain uses TRBV2 and TRBJ2-7; 9 bases are a match to TRBD1. V lost 6 bases to trimming and J lost 1 base; unmatched junction nucleotides: 7. This CDR3 has 15 amino acids. Per the germline V gene, CDR1 is SNHLY and CDR2 is FYNNEI. CDR3 nucleotides: TGTGCCAGCAGCAAAGAGACAGGGGGGTCCTACGAGCAGTACTTC. It is translated as CASSKETGGSYEQYF. Using reference TRBV2 and TRBJ2-7 for the parts outside the CDR3, the full variable domain is EPEVTQTPSHQVTQMGQEVILRCVPISNHLYFYWYRQILGQKVEFLVSFYNNEISEKSEIFDDQFSVERPDGSNFTLKIRSTKLEDSAMYFCASSKETGGSYEQYFGPGTRLTVT.

This chain links TRBV5-6 with TRBJ1-5, with D tentatively TRBD1 (6 bases). V shed 3 bases and J shed 2 bases, with 15 bases lying between them. The germline V gene encodes CDR1 SGHDT and CDR2 YYEEEE. The CDR3 runs 16 residues. In DNA, the CDR3 is TGTGCCAGCAGCTCGGAGACTACAGGGCGCAATCAGCCCCAGCATTTT. It specifies CASSSETTGRNQPQHF.

The V gene is TRBV7-6, the J gene TRBJ2-3, with 11 nucleotides matching TRBD2. CDR1 and CDR2 (germline): SGHVS, FNYEAQ. With V trimmed by 2 bases and J by 3 bases, 4 bases remained unmatched. The CDR3 contains 16 residues. In DNA form, the CDR3 reads TGTGCCAGCAGCTTAATAGCGGGAGGGCGGACAGATACGCAGTATTTT. This gives the protein CASSLIAGGRTDTQYF. The full variable domain, its missing parts supplied by reference TRBV7-6 and TRBJ2-3, is GAGVSQSPRYKVTKRGQDVALRCDPISGHVSLYWYRQALGQGPEFLTYFNYEAQQDKSGLPNDRFSAERPEGSISTLTIQRTEQRDSAMYRCASSLIAGGRTDTQYFGPGTRLTVL.

This sequence joins TRBV19 and TRBJ2-1; 7 bases map to TRBD1. CDR3 length: 14 residues. Unmatched junction bases numbered 9, after V lost 6 bases and J lost 7 bases. Per germline, CDR1 LNHDA and CDR2 SQIVND (reference sequence). CDR3 in DNA: TGTGCCAGTAGCCCAGGACAGGTGGGTAATGAGCAGTTCTTC. Encoded protein: CASSPGQVGNEQFF.

This clone is a singleton in its sample. The rearrangement uses TRBV19 and TRBJ2-7; a weak D match, TRBD1 (5 bases). The CDR3 totals 13 residues. Germline V gives CDR1 LNHDA, CDR2 SQIVND (reference sequence). The V and J ends lost 3 bases and 3 bases respectively, with 9 bases between them. CDR3 sequence reads: CASSMTEGYEQYF. The CDR3 DNA sequence: TGTGCCAGTAGTATGACAGAAGGCTACGAGCAGTACTTC.

The chain joins TRBV7-2 to TRBJ1-5, with D perhaps TRBD1 (5 bases). This CDR3 is 14 amino acids long. Germline V CDR1 and CDR2: SGHTA, FQGNSA. Trimming cost V 4 bases and J 3 bases, with 10 bases left between them. CDR3 DNA sequence: TGTGCCAGCAGCTCCAGGGAGGTCAATCAGCCCCAGCATTTT. Its translation is CASSSREVNQPQHF.

The rearrangement uses TRBV7-3 and TRBJ1-3; maybe TRBD1 (5 bases). Germline CDR1 SGHTA, CDR2 FQGTGA. Trimming cost V 2 bases and J 9 bases, with 20 bases left between them. This CDR3 comprises 16 residues. The CDR3 DNA follows: TGTGCCAGCAGCTTAGTCTGCGTCGGCAGGGCCACCACCATATATTTT. It encodes CASSLVCVGRATTIYF.

V gene TRBV5-1 combines with J gene TRBJ2-5; 8 nucleotides agree with TRBD1. The CDR3 runs 16 residues. Germline CDR1 reads SGHRS; CDR2 reads YFSETQ. The V segment lost 0 bases and the J segment 5 bases; nucleotides outside the gene matches: 9. The CDR3 DNA reads TGCGCCAGCAGCTTGGGGCTACAGGGGGAAGGCGAGACCCAGTACTTC. This sequence encodes CASSLGLQGEGETQYF.

This clone was counted between two and nine times. At the DNA level, this CDR3 is encoded by other sequences in the same sample as well. The rearrangement joins TRBV5-1 to TRBJ2-3; 9 nucleotides align to TRBD2. Germline V gene data show CDR1 as SGHRS and CDR2 as YFSETQ. The CDR3 has 15 residues. J was trimmed by 6 bases and V by 0 bases; bases with no gene match: 5. The CDR3 DNA is TGCGCCAGCAGCTTGGCCTTAGCGGGGGCGGATACGCAGTATTTT. Protein sequence: CASSLALAGADTQYF.

The J gene is TRBJ1-2, the V gene TRBV7-3; 8 bases align to TRBD1. CDR1 is SGHTA and CDR2 is FQGTGA in the germline V gene. The CDR3 spans 14 residues. V was pared by 5 bases and J by 4 bases, with 6 bases of the junction left unmatched. The CDR3 region is CASSPQGAAYGYTF. The CDR3, as DNA: TGTGCCAGCAGCCCCCAGGGGGCAGCCTATGGCTACACCTTC.

V and J are TRBV7-3 and TRBJ1-1; D perhaps matches TRBD1 (6 bases). Per the germline V gene, CDR1 is SGHTA and CDR2 is FQGTGA. The CDR3 runs 14 residues. Trimming took off 5 bases at V and 4 bases at J, with 14 bases between the two ends. The CDR3 spells CASSMTGPGTEAFF. In DNA form, the CDR3 reads TGTGCCAGCAGCATGACAGGTCCGGGCACTGAAGCTTTCTTT.

The CDR3 here is CASSLWGQYNSPLHF. The CDR3 nucleotides read TGTGCCAGCAGCTTATGGGGACAGTATAATTCACCCCTCCACTTT. The rearrangement uses TRBV13 and TRBJ1-6; the match to TRBD1 covers 7 bases. Germline lookup yields CDR1 PRHDT and CDR2 FYEKMQ (reference sequence). The CDR3 is 15 amino acids. Trimming removed 2 bases from V and 4 bases from J; junction bases left unmatched: 2.